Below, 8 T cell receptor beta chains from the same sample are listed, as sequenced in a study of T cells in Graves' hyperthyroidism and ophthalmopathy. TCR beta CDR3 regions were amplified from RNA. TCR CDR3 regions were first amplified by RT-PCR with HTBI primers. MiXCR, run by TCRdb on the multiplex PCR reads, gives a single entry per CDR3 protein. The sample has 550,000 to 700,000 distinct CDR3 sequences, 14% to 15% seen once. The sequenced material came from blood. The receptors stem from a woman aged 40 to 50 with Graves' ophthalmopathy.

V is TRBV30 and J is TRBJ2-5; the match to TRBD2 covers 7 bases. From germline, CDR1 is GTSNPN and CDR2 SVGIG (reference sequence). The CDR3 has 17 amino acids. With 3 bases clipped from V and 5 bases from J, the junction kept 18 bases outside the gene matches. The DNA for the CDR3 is TGTGCCTGGAGGCCCCCTCGGGGGGTCCAACCGTTGGAGACCCAGTACTTC. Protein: CAWRPPRGVQPLETQYF.

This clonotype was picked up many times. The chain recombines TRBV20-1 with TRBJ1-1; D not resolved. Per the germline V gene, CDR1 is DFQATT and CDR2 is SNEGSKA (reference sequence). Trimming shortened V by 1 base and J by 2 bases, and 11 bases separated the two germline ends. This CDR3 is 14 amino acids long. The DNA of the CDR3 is TGCAGTGCTAGAGTGCCCAGTTCTAACACTGAAGCTTTCTTT. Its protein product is CSARVPSSNTEAFF.

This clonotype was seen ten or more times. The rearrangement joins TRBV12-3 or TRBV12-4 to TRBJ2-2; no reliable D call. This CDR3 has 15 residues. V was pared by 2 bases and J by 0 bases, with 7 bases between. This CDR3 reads CASSLWTSNTGELFF. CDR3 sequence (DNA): TGTGCCAGCAGTTTATGGACGTCGAACACCGGGGAGCTGTTTTTT.

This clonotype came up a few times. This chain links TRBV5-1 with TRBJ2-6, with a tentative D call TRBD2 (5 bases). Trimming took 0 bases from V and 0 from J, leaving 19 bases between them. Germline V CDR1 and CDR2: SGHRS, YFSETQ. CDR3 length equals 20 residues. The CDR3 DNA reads TGCGCCAGCAGCTTGGGGACCACACGGGCTAGCCGCTCTGGGGCCAACGTCCTGACTTTC. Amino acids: CASSLGTTRASRSGANVLTF.

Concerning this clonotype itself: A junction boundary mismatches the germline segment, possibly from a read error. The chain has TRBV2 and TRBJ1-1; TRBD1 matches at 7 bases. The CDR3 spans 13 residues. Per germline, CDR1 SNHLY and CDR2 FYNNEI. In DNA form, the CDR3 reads TGTGCCAGCAGAGCCCGGACAGGCCCCTTCAATCTCTTT. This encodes CASRARTGPFNLF.

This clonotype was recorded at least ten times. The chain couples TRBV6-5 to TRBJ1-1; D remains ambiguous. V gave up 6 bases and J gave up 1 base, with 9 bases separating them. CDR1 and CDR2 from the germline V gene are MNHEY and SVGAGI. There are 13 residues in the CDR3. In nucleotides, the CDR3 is TGTGCCAGCAGAAATCGACAGAACACTGAAGCTTTCTTT. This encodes CASRNRQNTEAFF.

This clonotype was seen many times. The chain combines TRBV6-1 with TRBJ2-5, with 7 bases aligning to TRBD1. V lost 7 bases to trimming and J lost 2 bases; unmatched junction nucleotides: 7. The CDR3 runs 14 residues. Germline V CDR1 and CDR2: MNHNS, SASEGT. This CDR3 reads CASTTTGDQETQYF. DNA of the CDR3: TGTGCCAGCACCACCACAGGGGATCAAGAGACCCAGTACTTC.

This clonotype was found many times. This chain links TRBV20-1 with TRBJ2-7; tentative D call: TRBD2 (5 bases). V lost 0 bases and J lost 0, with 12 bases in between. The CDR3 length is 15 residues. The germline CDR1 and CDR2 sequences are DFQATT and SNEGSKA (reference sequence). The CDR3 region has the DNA TGCAGTGCTAGAGATAGCGAGCGGTCCTCCTACGAGCAGTACTTC. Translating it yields CSARDSERSSYEQYF.